The 11 T cell receptor beta chains in this list originate from one sample, sequenced in a study of healthy donors' naive CD4 and CD8 T cells. Starting from approximately 500 ng of total RNA, TCR libraries were made with linear amplification. TCRdb passed the reads through MiXCR, listing each CDR3 protein once. The repertoire consists of 150,000 to 200,000 distinct CDR3 sequences, with around 70% occurring once and the leading ten covering less than 2.5%. The sequenced material came from naive CD4+ and CD8+ T cells sorted from blood, pooled from several donors. These receptor sequences come from a pool of human donors in good health; the sample pools cells from several healthy donors.

The chain links TRBV6-4 to TRBJ2-3; 9 bases align to TRBD2. CDR3 length: 16 amino acids. The germline V gene encodes CDR1 MRHNA and CDR2 SNTAGT. The V gene end was trimmed by 0 bases and the J gene end by 1 base; junction bases not matched to a gene: 2. The CDR3 loop reads CASSDSEREGTDTQYF. The CDR3 DNA sequence: TGTGCCAGCAGTGACTCGGAGCGGGAGGGCACAGATACGCAGTATTTT.

The chain carries TRBV29-1 and TRBJ2-5; D ambiguous. V was cut by 0 bases and J by 0 bases, with 8 bases left in between. CDR3 size: 14 residues. Germline CDR1 SQVTM, CDR2 ANQGSEA. In DNA form, the CDR3 reads TGCAGCGTTGAAGATTGGCCAGACCAAGAGACCCAGTACTTC. Translated, it gives CSVEDWPDQETQYF.

This clonotype has a handful of counts. The chain couples TRBV6-5 to TRBJ2-7; D gene ambiguous. The CDR3 runs to 15 residues. Germline V lookup: CDR1 MNHEY, CDR2 SVGAGI. V lost 4 bases to trimming and J lost 0 bases, with 13 bases between them. The chain's CDR3 is CASSSPGGSSYEQYF. CDR3 bases: TGTGCCAGCAGTTCTCCCGGCGGAAGCTCCTACGAGCAGTACTTC.

This clonotype was counted only a few times. The chain combines TRBV6-5 with TRBJ2-2; 7 bases map to TRBD1. The germline CDR1 and CDR2 sequences are MNHEY and SVGAGI. V lost 5 bases, J lost 0 bases, and 6 bases stayed unmatched. The CDR3 contains 16 residues. The CDR3 reads CASSARTGANTGELFF. In DNA form, the CDR3 reads TGTGCCAGCAGTGCCCGGACAGGAGCGAACACCGGGGAGCTGTTTTTT.

This clonotype came up a few times. The chain combines TRBV12-3 or TRBV12-4 with TRBJ2-1; a possible D gene is TRBD2 (5 bases). CDR3 length: 15 amino acids. Trimming pared 5 bases from V and 8 bases from J, leaving 19 bases between. The CDR3 region is CASSRLHTGVDEQFF. In nucleotides, the CDR3 is TGTGCCAGCAGTCGACTCCATACCGGGGTCGATGAGCAGTTCTTC.

A single count supports this clonotype. The rearrangement links TRBV6-5 to TRBJ2-1, with D unclear. Trimming pared 6 bases from V and 8 bases from J, leaving 17 bases between. CDR3 length: 14 amino acids. Germline V gives CDR1 MNHEY, CDR2 SVGAGI. CDR3 in DNA: TGTGCCAGCAGCTCTCTGGTGGTAGTGCATGAGCAGTTCTTC. Translated: CASSSLVVVHEQFF.

This clonotype occurred once. The chain is built from TRBV15 and TRBJ2-7; maybe TRBD2 (5 bases). The CDR3 has 15 amino acids. CDR1 LNHNV and CDR2 YYDKDF come from the germline V gene (reference sequence). V was clipped by 0 bases and J by 0 bases, with 9 bases between them. CDR3 region: CATSRDPRASYEQYF. CDR3 coding DNA: TGTGCCACCAGCAGAGATCCGAGGGCCTCCTACGAGCAGTACTTC.

The rearrangement joins TRBV29-1 to TRBJ2-5; D may be TRBD2 (6 bases). This CDR3 contains 13 residues. Trimming removed 3 bases at V and 1 base at J, with 9 bases between. Germline V CDR1 and CDR2: SQVTM, ANQGSEA. The CDR3 DNA follows: TGCAGCGTTGAGGCGGGACTCCAAGAGACCCAGTACTTC. It yields the protein CSVEAGLQETQYF. Full variable domain (rest looked up from reference TRBV29-1 and TRBJ2-5): SAVISQKPSRDICQRGTSLTIQCQVDSQVTMMFWYRQQPGQSLTLIATANQGSEATYESGFVIDKFPISRPNLTFSTLTVSNMSPEDSSIYLCSVEAGLQETQYFGPGTRLLVL.

The rearrangement links TRBV5-8 to TRBJ2-5, with unresolved D. The CDR3 runs 13 residues. Trimming pared 0 bases from V and 5 bases from J, leaving 8 bases between. Germline V gene lookup returns CDR1 SGHTS and CDR2 YDEGEE. The CDR3 spells CASSLGIRETQYF. The CDR3 DNA follows: TGTGCCAGCAGCTTGGGTATTCGGGAGACCCAGTACTTC.

This sequence joins TRBV18 and TRBJ1-5; TRBD1 matches at 7 bases. The CDR3 length is 15 residues. CDR1 and CDR2 (germline): KGHSH, LQKENI. Unmatched junction bases numbered 10, after V lost 4 bases and J lost 7 bases. The CDR3 loop is CASSQQNRGSQPQHF. In DNA, the CDR3 is TGTGCCAGCTCACAACAAAACAGGGGATCGCAGCCCCAGCATTTT.

This clonotype was detected only once. J is TRBJ2-2 and V is TRBV29-1; the match to TRBD1 covers 8 bases. Germline CDR1 SQVTM, CDR2 ANQGSEA. V was pared by 6 bases and J by 3 bases, with 3 bases of the junction left unmatched. CDR3 length: 13 amino acids. CDR3 region: CSVQTGDTGELFF. The CDR3 DNA is TGCAGCGTCCAGACAGGGGACACCGGGGAGCTGTTTTTT.